This record covers a single TCR beta chain. Its antigen is not yet known. Per-nucleotide qualities are absent, and no much larger clonotype sits a single base away. The collaborating institutions used their own protocols to collect whole blood in K2EDTA tubes. For TCRbeta analysis, collaborators shipped samples in one of three forms: frozen whole blood, isolated PBMCs, or DNA extracted from either of those sample types. The data belong to a study of blood T cell repertoires in COVID-19 (dated by TCRdb to between 2020 and 2021). Concerning the study at large: The collaborator samples originated in the United States, Italy and Spain and spanned the acute and convalescent phases of COVID-19. The material from the prospective study consisted of cDNA or gDNA derived from T cells, B-cell-depleted T cells, or PBMCs. The dataset comprised deeply sampled blood TCRbeta repertoires from subjects exposed to, actively infected with, or recovered from COVID-19. The repertoires were released in a freely available public database intended as a resource for research on the immune response to SARS-CoV-2. The samples were drawn from two sources: the first 160 participants of the ongoing ImmuneRACE study, and 1,000 to 1,500 subjects contributed by 6 global collaborators. A de-identified subject ID, COVID-19 status, age in years and sex were almost always included in the sample metadata. HLA class I and class II types, where available, came from metadata supplied by the sample provider rather than from assay-based typing. Findings and caveats that apply to the study as a whole: The quantity of clinical and demographic metadata differed by source and by participant and was supplied without curation.

The immunoSEQ Assay, a bias-controlled multiplex PCR, was used to amplify TCRbeta CDR3 regions from genomic DNA. As for the original processing: Nucleated cell counts per sample were estimated from amplification of reference gene primers within the assay. To quantify the absolute abundance of each unique TCRbeta CDR3 rearrangement, sequence reads were collapsed and filtered. For each sample, productive Simpson clonality was calculated as the square root of Simpson's diversity index across productive rearrangements. TCRdb provides this immuneACCESS table in a form limited to in-frame rearrangements. Some clones are lacking; in checked studies, under half of them reflect an unresolved V gene, and why the rest are absent is not known. V and J calls and clone size come straight from that table; D and trimming were deduced from the DNA. Present in this sample are 95,000 to 150,000 clones, roughly three quarters of which were seen just once. Roughly 7.3% of the sample belongs to the ten largest clones.

This clonotype was obtained from a human donor in a cohort sampled during active COVID-19. The specimen sequenced was peripheral blood.

The encoded CDR3 is CASNRTENEKLFF. The DNA is as follows: TGTGCCAGTAACCGGACAGAGAATGAAAAACTGTTTTTT. Here the chain combines TRBV19 and TRBJ1-4, and TRBD1 may be the D gene, going by 6 matching bases. The germline V gene (reference sequence) specifies LNHDA as CDR1 and SQIVND as CDR2. There are 13 amino acids in the CDR3, from cysteine to phenylalanine inclusive. Just the 39-base CDR3 DNA is kept, in frame starting at base 1. Relative to germline, V is 7 bases shorter and J is 5 bases shorter, with 11 bases between their ends.